This TCR beta chain was retrieved from a study of blood T cell repertoires in COVID-19. Recruitment covered roughly 24 US areas and drew participants whose ages spanned about 18 to 90 years. Assay: immunoSEQ multiplex PCR; the TCRdb copy retains only in-frame clones and omits some. The profile covers 140,000 to 150,000 clones, with around 89% appearing a single time and approximately 1.2% taken by the ten largest. Germline-derived CDR1 and CDR2 are WNHNN and SYGVQD (reference sequence). V shed 2 bases and J 6 bases; nucleotides not matched to a gene: 22. The length of the CDR3 is 20 residues. The chain recombines TRBV10-1 with TRBJ2-7; TRBD2 agrees at 10 bases. The sequenced sample consisted of PBMCs or T cells enriched from blood (not recorded which). This sequence originates from a woman in her 30s with acute COVID-19. DNA for the CDR3: TGCGCCAGCAGTGAGAACCCCGCGCTAGCGGGAGAGTCCGTTCCTCTCGAGCAGTACTTC. It specifies CASSENPALAGESVPLEQYF.